This T cell receptor beta chain was recorded in a study of blood T cell repertoires in COVID-19. For the study at large: The United States, Italy and Spain provided the acute and convalescent COVID-19 samples. In each case, the material was cDNA or gDNA derived from T cells, B-cell-depleted T cells, or PBMCs.

This CDR3 has 15 residues. The germline CDR1 and CDR2 sequences are SGHDT and YYEEEE. Trimming cost V 1 base and J 5 bases, with 15 bases left between them. Original methodology: Reference gene primer amplification in the assay estimated nucleated cell counts. Profiling relied on immunoSEQ multiplex PCR, and the TCRdb table lists in-frame clones only, not all of them. D and trimming were read from the DNA, whereas the V and J calls and clone size are those reported in that table. The repertoire includes about 200,000 clones, roughly 81% of them detected once, and less than 6.5% sits in the top ten. The receptor was isolated from a woman in her sixties or seventies with active or convalescent COVID-19. Sample: peripheral blood. V and J are TRBV5-6 and TRBJ1-1, with a weak D call TRBD1 (5 bases). CDR3 in amino acids: CASSLKWGVSTEAFF. In nucleotides, the CDR3 is TGTGCCAGCAGCTTGAAATGGGGGGTGAGTACTGAAGCTTTCTTT.